This passage covers 21 T cell receptor beta chains from one sample sequenced in a study of T cell responses to AZD1222 COVID-19 vaccine. Sequencing used immunoSEQ multiplex PCR; TCRdb keeps in-frame clones, though not all of them. In the table there are about 48,000 clones, 80% to 90% of which are singletons. Sequencing used peripheral blood, obtained 28 days after the second AZD1222 dose. The receptors derive from an adult who received the AZD1222 COVID-19 vaccine.

CDR3 in amino acids: CASSQLSRRGNQPQHF. DNA for the CDR3: TGTGCCAGCAGTCAATTATCCCGACGAGGCAATCAGCCCCAGCATTTT. The chain combines TRBV27 with TRBJ1-5; D is uncertain. V was shortened by 5 bases and J by 2 bases, with 16 bases between the two germline ends. The length of the CDR3 is 16 residues. Looked up from germline, CDR1 is MNHEY and CDR2 is SMNVEV (reference sequence).

The J gene is TRBJ1-4, the V gene TRBV3-1 (or the pseudogene TRBV3-2); no reliable D call. Trimming stripped 2 bases from V and 4 bases from J, with 11 bases between. CDR3 size: 15 residues. Germline V gene data show CDR1 as LGHDT and CDR2 as YNNKEL (reference sequence). In DNA form, the CDR3 reads TGTGCCAGCAGCCAAACGGGCGGGAATAATGAAAAACTGTTTTTT. Protein product: CASSQTGGNNEKLFF.

The chain combines TRBV28 with TRBJ2-1; D might be TRBD1 or TRBD2, each matching 5 bases. The CDR3 is 14 residues long. Germline CDR1 is MDHEN and CDR2 is SYDVKM. V lost 6 bases and J lost 8, with 17 bases in between. The CDR3 loop reads CASSWGTRAHEQFF. As DNA, the CDR3 is TGTGCCAGCAGCTGGGGCACGCGGGCCCATGAGCAGTTCTTC.

This chain connects TRBV28 to TRBJ1-2; TRBD1 might be the D (5 bases). Trimming cost V 5 bases and J 4 bases, with 11 bases left between them. The CDR3 runs to 13 residues. Germline V gene sequence: CDR1 MDHEN, CDR2 SYDVKM. CDR3 amino acids: CASSRGRLYGYTF. Written as DNA, the CDR3 is TGTGCCAGCAGTCGGGGACGGCTCTATGGCTACACCTTC.

The chain joins TRBV11-2 to TRBJ1-4; D unresolved. Germline V lookup: CDR1 SGHAT, CDR2 FQNNGV. Trimming shortened V by 5 bases and J by 8 bases, and 15 bases separated the two germline ends. CDR3 length: 14 amino acids. Written as DNA, the CDR3 is TGTGCCAGCAGCCACAAGGGTCAACCGGAAAAACTGTTTTTT. Translating gives CASSHKGQPEKLFF.

V and J are TRBV24-1 and TRBJ2-5, with D perhaps TRBD1 (6 bases). Per germline, CDR1 KGHDR and CDR2 SFDVKD. The CDR3 totals 15 residues. V was clipped by 5 bases and J by 3 bases, with 15 bases between them. The CDR3 DNA follows: TGTGCCACCAGTGCCATAGGGGCAGGGGAAGAGACCCAGTACTTC. This translates into CATSAIGAGEETQYF.

This chain links TRBV11-3 with TRBJ2-5; TRBD1 matches 8 bases. Germline V lookup: CDR1 SGHNT, CDR2 YENEEA. Unmatched junction bases numbered 6, after V lost 2 bases and J lost 4 bases. This CDR3 spans 15 amino acids. The CDR3 loop is CASSLSTGAIETQYF. The DNA of the CDR3 is TGTGCCAGCAGCTTATCGACAGGGGCCATAGAGACCCAGTACTTC.

The chain joins TRBV9 to TRBJ2-2; TRBD2 aligns across 12 bases. In germline, CDR1 is SGDLS, CDR2 YYNGEE. The V and J ends lost 3 bases and 2 bases, in that order; junction bases with no gene match: 8. The CDR3 is 18 amino acids. As DNA, the CDR3 is TGTGCCAGCAGCGCGCGGACTAGCGGGAAAGCAAACACCGGGGAGCTGTTTTTT. This translates into CASSARTSGKANTGELFF.

The chain recombines TRBV24-1 with TRBJ2-1; the D gene could be TRBD1 or TRBD2 (5 bases each). Germline V gene lookup returns CDR1 KGHDR and CDR2 SFDVKD. This CDR3 region has 14 residues. V gave up 4 bases and J gave up 8 bases, with 14 bases separating them. The DNA for the CDR3 is TGTGCCACCAGTGACACTCGGGGACCCCATGAGCAGTTCTTC. Protein sequence: CATSDTRGPHEQFF.

Only one count was recorded for this clone. The chain couples TRBV29-1 to TRBJ2-5, with D maybe TRBD2 (6 bases). The CDR3 is 11 residues long. Germline loops: CDR1 SQVTM, CDR2 ANQGSEA. Trimming took 8 bases from V and 7 from J, leaving 14 bases between them. CDR3 nucleotides: TGCAGCCCTAGGGAGGAAGGGACCCAGTACTTC. The encoded protein is CSPREEGTQYF.

This clone has only a few counts. The rearrangement joins TRBV6-4 to TRBJ2-3, with TRBD1 as a possible D gene (6 bases). V lost 3 bases, J lost 4 bases, and 14 bases lay in between. Germline V gene sequence: CDR1 MRHNA, CDR2 SNTAGT. The CDR3 is 15 residues long. This chain's CDR3 is CASSELGGSSDTQYF. The DNA of the CDR3 is TGTGCCAGCAGTGAGCTAGGGGGTAGTTCAGATACGCAGTATTTT.

This chain connects TRBV27 to TRBJ2-7, with D uncertain. Trimming took off 3 bases at V and 3 bases at J, with 3 bases between the two ends. Germline CDR1 reads MNHEY; CDR2 reads SMNVEV (reference sequence). This CDR3 contains 11 residues. The CDR3 DNA sequence: TGTGCCAGCAGTTTCGGCTACGAGCAGTACTTC. Amino acid sequence: CASSFGYEQYF.

V and J are TRBV5-1 and TRBJ1-1; 8 positions match TRBD1. The CDR3 is made up of 14 amino acids. The V gene's germline CDR1 is SGHRS and CDR2 YFSETQ. Unmatched junction bases numbered 6, after V lost 5 bases and J lost 3 bases. CDR3 loop: CASRKQGVDTEAFF. CDR3 in DNA: TGCGCCAGCAGAAAACAGGGGGTCGACACTGAAGCTTTCTTT.

The chain couples TRBV6-1 to TRBJ2-1; D remains ambiguous. This CDR3 is built from 15 residues. Germline CDR1 MNHNS, CDR2 SASEGT. Trimming removed 3 bases at V and 1 base at J, with 10 bases between. The CDR3 bases are TGTGCCAGCAGTGATTTTGGCGAGTCCTACAATGAGCAGTTCTTC. The encoded protein is CASSDFGESYNEQFF.

The chain is built from TRBV6-5 and TRBJ1-6, with D uncertain. The length of the CDR3 is 15 residues. Germline lookup yields CDR1 MNHEY and CDR2 SVGAGI. DNA for the CDR3: TGTGGTGTGAGACCCGGAAGCTCCTATAATTCACCCCTCCACTTT. Translated: CGVRPGSSYNSPLHF.

V and J are TRBV7-9 and TRBJ1-3; tentative D call: TRBD1 (6 bases). The CDR3 loop spans 15 amino acids. Germline CDR1 is SEHNR and CDR2 is FQNEAQ (reference sequence). Trimming removed 3 bases from V and 2 bases from J, with 11 bases in between. The CDR3 region is CASSFAGQPGNTIYF. The CDR3 bases are TGTGCCAGCAGCTTCGCTGGACAGCCTGGAAACACCATATATTTT.

In this sample, this clone turned up once. The chain carries TRBV9 and TRBJ2-3; D gene ambiguous. CDR3 length: 12 residues. V dropped 0 bases and J dropped 5 bases, with 4 bases sitting between them. The germline V gene has CDR1 SGDLS and CDR2 YYNGEE. CDR3 loop: CASSVGVDTQYF. Here the CDR3 DNA reads TGTGCCAGCAGCGTAGGGGTAGATACGCAGTATTTT.

The CDR3, as DNA: TGTGCCAGCAGCTTAGCGCCGAGGACCGGGGAGCTGTTTTTT. As protein: CASSLAPRTGELFF. This sequence joins TRBV7-6 and TRBJ2-2; no reliable D call. Germline CDR1 is SGHVS and CDR2 is FNYEAQ. V lost 0 bases, J lost 5 bases, and 7 bases lay in between. The CDR3 has 14 residues.

The chain joins TRBV13 to TRBJ2-5, with 12 positions matching TRBD2. This CDR3 is built from 15 residues. Germline V gene sequence: CDR1 PRHDT, CDR2 FYEKMQ (reference sequence). J gave up 4 bases and V 8 bases, and 8 bases lay outside the gene matches. The CDR3 protein is CASGGLAGLGETQYF. As DNA, the CDR3 is TGTGCCAGCGGAGGACTAGCGGGACTTGGAGAGACCCAGTACTTC.

This clone was seen only a few times. This chain links TRBV3-1 (or the pseudogene TRBV3-2) with TRBJ2-7; D is uncertain. The germline gives CDR1 LGHDT, CDR2 YNNKEL (reference sequence). Trimming shortened V by 5 bases and J by 3 bases, and 2 bases separated the two germline ends. This CDR3 has 10 amino acids. The CDR3 is CASSGYEQYF. The DNA for the CDR3 is TGTGCCAGCAGCGGCTACGAGCAGTACTTC.

V is TRBV19 and J is TRBJ1-1; D perhaps matches TRBD1 (5 bases). V gave up 5 bases and J gave up 6 bases, with 19 bases separating them. Germline loops: CDR1 LNHDA, CDR2 SQIVND (reference sequence). The CDR3 has 15 amino acids. CDR3 in amino acids: CASSLGEEGNAEAFF. In DNA form, the CDR3 reads TGTGCCAGTAGTCTAGGGGAGGAGGGGAATGCTGAAGCTTTCTTT.